This TCR beta chain comes out of a study of T-cell memory formation after mild COVID-19. At the level of the study: Each donor largely had its own TCR clusters.

Via MiXCR, TCRdb re-called the 5' RACE reads, giving one row per CDR3 protein. The table has about 430,000 distinct CDR3 sequences, about a sixth seen once. Findings and limits, study-wide: Day 15 to 85 contracting clones showed balanced CD4/CD8; day 15 to 37 expanders favored CD4+. Contracting CD4+ clones were located mainly in CM and EM, and CD8+ clones in EMRA. Still unconfirmed is whether the second-wave clones peaking on day 37 recognized SARS-CoV-2.

Details on this clonotype: What it recognizes is unknown.

V dropped 2 bases and J dropped 9 bases, with 11 bases sitting between them. This CDR3 has 13 amino acids. Germline V CDR1 and CDR2: MNHEY, SVGAGI. The rearrangement joins TRBV6-5 to TRBJ1-5; D call uncertain. The source is a man between 18 and 29 years old who had mild COVID-19 (a few samples of this study predate the infection). Cell type and time point are not known. The sample comprised PBMCs or a T cell subset sorted from them (not recorded which). CDR3 region: CASSYGSEGPQHF. Here the CDR3 DNA reads TGTGCCAGCAGTTACGGGTCGGAGGGGCCCCAGCATTTT.